The 21 T cell receptor beta chains below were found in one sample sequenced in a study of CD8+CD57+ T cells in acquired aplastic anemia (dated by TCRdb to 2016 to 2019). Expansion of CD8+CD57+ cells had been shown by flow cytometry in the patients chosen for sequencing. The sequencing machine was an Illumina HiSeq 2000. TCR beta VDJ combination and CDR3 sequence profiling used genomic DNA as the template. TCRdb reworked the public reads: Q25 trimming with fastp, MiXCR clone assembly, productive beta chains retained. Every distinct CDR3 protein forms one entry, paired with its most common genes and DNA. In this sample the table shows approximately 220,000 distinct CDR3 sequences, under 50% of which occur a single time. The ten largest account for less than 20% of the sample. The sequenced sample consisted of sorted CD4+, CD8+, or CD8+CD57+ T cells (not recorded which) from PBMCs. The receptors were gathered from a human donor with aplastic anemia.

The chain recombines TRBV15 with TRBJ2-5, with a possible D match to TRBD2 (6 bases). Germline V CDR1 and CDR2: LNHNV, YYDKDF (reference sequence). The CDR3 extends over 16 amino acids. The germline V and J ends were trimmed by 0 bases and 2 bases, with 13 bases remaining between them. Here the CDR3 DNA reads TGTGCCACCAGCAGAGATTCCCCGGGACTTCAAGAGACCCAGTACTTC. Translation gives CATSRDSPGLQETQYF.

The chain combines TRBV5-6 with TRBJ2-7; 8 nucleotides match TRBD1. The CDR3 has 15 residues. Germline V lookup: CDR1 SGHDT, CDR2 YYEEEE. V shed 4 bases and J 9 bases; nucleotides not matched to a gene: 15. CDR3 in DNA: TGTGCCAGCAGCCACGGACAGGGCCGCACAGATACGCAGTACTTC. Its translation is CASSHGQGRTDTQYF.

This rearrangement joins TRBV10-1 to TRBJ2-3, with D unclear. The V end lost 0 bases, the J end lost 11 bases, and 3 bases lay between the germline ends. Germline loops: CDR1 WNHNN, CDR2 SYGVQD (reference sequence). This CDR3 spans 10 amino acids. The CDR3: CASSESGQYF. Here the CDR3 DNA reads TGCGCCAGCAGTGAGTCGGGGCAGTATTTT.

At least ten counts were recorded for this clonotype. V is TRBV20-1 and J is TRBJ2-1; TRBD2 matches at 10 bases. The germline gives CDR1 DFQATT, CDR2 SNEGSKA (reference sequence). CDR3 length: 16 amino acids. J gave up 10 bases and V 3 bases, and 15 bases lay outside the gene matches. The CDR3 bases are TGCAGTGCTAGTCGGGGGTTGAGCGGGGGGGCCGGGGAGCAGTTCTTC. Its protein is CSASRGLSGGAGEQFF.

Remarks on this clonotype: A much bigger clone sits one base away, suggesting this may be a read error. The CDR3 region has the DNA TGTGGCACCATGCCCGGAGGGGAAGAGACCCAGTACTTC. Encoded protein: CGTMPGGEETQYF. The chain joins TRBV24-1 to TRBJ2-5; TRBD2 might be the D (6 bases). Germline CDR1 KGHDR, CDR2 SFDVKD. This CDR3 comprises 13 residues.

This clonotype was counted a few times. This sequence joins TRBV19 and TRBJ2-7, with D perhaps assigned TRBD1 or TRBD2 (5 bases each). The CDR3 is 13 amino acids. Trimming left V 4 bases short and J 2 bases short, with 9 bases between. Germline CDR1 and CDR2: LNHDA and SQIVND (reference sequence). For the CDR3, the DNA is TGTGCCAGTAGTAGGGGACCCGCCTACGAGCAGTACGTC. As protein: CASSRGPAYEQYV.

This clonotype was found many times. The chain is built from TRBV19 and TRBJ2-7; no clear D. Germline CDR1 is LNHDA and CDR2 is SQIVND (reference sequence). The V end was cut by 3 bases, the J end by 1 base, with 10 bases between. This CDR3 is built from 14 residues. DNA for the CDR3: TGTGCCAGTAGTATGGATAGGGTTTCCTACGAGCAGTACTTC. Its translation: CASSMDRVSYEQYF.

This clonotype occurred once. CDR3 bases: TGTGCCAGCAGCGTCATTAAGGACATTCAGTACTTC. As protein: CASSVIKDIQYF. The chain carries TRBV7-9 and TRBJ2-4, with D unclear. The V gene's germline CDR1 is SEHNR and CDR2 FQNEAQ (reference sequence). The CDR3 covers 12 residues. Trimming shortened V by 5 bases and J by 8 bases, and 10 bases separated the two germline ends.

This chain joins TRBV11-2 and TRBJ2-5; possibly TRBD1 or TRBD2 for D (7 bases each). V lost 5 bases, J lost 10 bases, and 29 bases lay in between. The germline V gene has CDR1 SGHAT and CDR2 FQNNGV. This CDR3 is 17 amino acids long. DNA of the CDR3: TGTGCCAGCAGCCCTAGGGGGGCAGGGGGGGGTTTTGGTGTCCAGTACTTC. Protein sequence: CASSPRGAGGGFGVQYF.

The chain recombines TRBV20-1 with TRBJ2-2; possible D gene TRBD1, 5 bases. This CDR3 is built from 14 residues. Trimming removed 3 bases from V and 6 bases from J, with 14 bases in between. CDR1 is DFQATT and CDR2 is SNEGSKA in the germline V gene (reference sequence). The CDR3, as DNA: TGCAGTGCTAGGGACCCGCAGGGCGCCGGGGAGCTGTTTTTT. Residues: CSARDPQGAGELFF.

This clonotype was detected many times. The chain carries TRBV15 and TRBJ2-7, with D perhaps given as TRBD1 or TRBD2 (5 bases each). The CDR3 runs 14 residues. V gave up 2 bases and J gave up 2 bases, with 10 bases separating them. CDR1 and CDR2 (germline): LNHNV, YYDKDF (reference sequence). This CDR3 reads CATSRSRGTYEQYF. CDR3 in DNA: TGTGCCACCAGCAGATCTCGGGGCACCTACGAGCAGTACTTC.

This clonotype was seen many times. This chain connects TRBV29-1 to TRBJ1-1; D gene ambiguous. Per the germline V gene, CDR1 is SQVTM and CDR2 is ANQGSEA. The V end lost 6 bases, the J end lost 3 bases, and 11 bases lay between the germline ends. This CDR3 contains 12 residues. The CDR3 here is CSVRPGDTEAFF. The CDR3 DNA follows: TGCAGCGTACGACCTGGCGACACTGAAGCTTTCTTT.

V usage is TRBV7-9 and J usage is TRBJ2-5, with 9 bases lining up with TRBD2. This CDR3 spans 16 amino acids. J was trimmed by 4 bases and V by 4 bases; bases with no gene match: 10. Germline V CDR1 and CDR2: SEHNR, FQNEAQ (reference sequence). Here the CDR3 reads CASSSRLAEMGETQYF. CDR3 DNA sequence: TGTGCCAGCAGCTCGAGACTAGCGGAGATGGGAGAGACCCAGTACTTC.

This clonotype was detected only a few times. V gene TRBV3-1 combines with J gene TRBJ1-4; D is ambiguous. There are 16 residues in the CDR3. Germline loops: CDR1 LGHDT, CDR2 YNNKEL (reference sequence). Trimming left V 0 bases short and J 0 bases short, with 8 bases between. The CDR3 spells CASSQDQEATNEKLFF. The DNA for the CDR3 is TGTGCCAGCAGCCAAGATCAGGAGGCAACTAATGAAAAACTGTTTTTT.

The table lists this clonotype with a count of one. This rearrangement joins TRBV7-9 to TRBJ1-6; D remains unclear. Germline CDR1 SEHNR, CDR2 FQNEAQ (reference sequence). The CDR3 runs 14 residues. V lost 3 bases and J 8 bases, leaving 11 bases between the germline ends. CDR3 bases: TGTGCCAGCAGCTTCGACACCAATGATTCACCCCTCCACTTT. Translated: CASSFDTNDSPLHF.

This chain joins TRBV5-1 and TRBJ2-2; maybe TRBD1 (7 bases). This CDR3 has 16 residues. Germline V gives CDR1 SGHRS, CDR2 YFSETQ. V lost 3 bases, J lost 1 base, and 13 bases lay in between. CDR3 DNA: TGCGCCAGCAGCTCGACAGGGCGGGGGAACACCGGGGAGCTGTTTTTT. Its translation is CASSSTGRGNTGELFF.

The genes are TRBV15 and TRBJ2-7; 16 nucleotides align to TRBD2. This CDR3 is built from 21 residues. Germline CDR1 and CDR2: LNHNV and YYDKDF (reference sequence). V was pared by 1 base and J by 4 bases, with 16 bases of the junction left unmatched. This CDR3 is CATSRGTPGLAGGIIVYEQYF. As DNA, the CDR3 is TGTGCCACCAGCAGAGGGACTCCGGGACTAGCGGGGGGGATAATCGTTTACGAGCAGTACTTC. Full variable domain (outside the CDR3, taken from reference TRBV15 and TRBJ2-7): DAMVIQNPRYQVTQFGKPVTLSCSQTLNHNVMYWYQQKSSQAPKLLFHYYDKDFNNEADTPDNFQSRRPNTSFCFLDIRSPGLGDTAMYLCATSRGTPGLAGGIIVYEQYFGPGTRLTVT.

The V gene is TRBV5-1, the J gene TRBJ1-2; TRBD1 is a possible D gene (5 bases). V lost 4 bases to trimming and J lost 3 bases, with 13 bases between them. CDR1 SGHRS and CDR2 YFSETQ come from the germline V gene. This CDR3 has 14 amino acids. CDR3 sequence: CASSPGTEDYGYTF. The CDR3 DNA is TGCGCCAGCAGCCCCGGGACCGAGGACTATGGCTACACCTTC.

This clonotype was observed at least ten times. The genes are TRBV7-3 and TRBJ2-2, with 7 nucleotides matching TRBD1. The V gene end was trimmed by 5 bases and the J gene end by 4 bases; junction bases not matched to a gene: 10. CDR1 is SGHTA and CDR2 is FQGTGA in the germline V gene. CDR3 length: 16 residues. CDR3 protein: CASSPGQSHSTGELFF. CDR3 in DNA: TGTGCCAGCAGCCCGGGACAGTCACATTCCACCGGGGAGCTGTTTTTT.

Ten or more counts support this clonotype. The CDR3 DNA reads as TGCGCCAGCAGCTTGACGGGACAGCGAGTCTACGAGCAGTACTTC. Protein product: CASSLTGQRVYEQYF. V and J are TRBV5-1 and TRBJ2-7, with 7 bases lining up with TRBD1. This CDR3 has 15 amino acids. J was trimmed by 3 bases and V by 1 base; bases with no gene match: 7. CDR1 SGHRS and CDR2 YFSETQ come from the germline V gene.

V usage is TRBV2 and J usage is TRBJ2-3, with TRBD1 matching over 9 bases. The CDR3 consists of 15 residues. V was pared by 6 bases and J by 2 bases, with 6 bases of the junction left unmatched. Germline V gene sequence: CDR1 SNHLY, CDR2 FYNNEI. CDR3 in amino acids: CASSWGQGVTDTQYF. In nucleotides, the CDR3 is TGTGCCAGCAGCTGGGGACAGGGCGTCACAGATACGCAGTATTTT.